A single sample is the source of the 9 T cell receptor beta chains below, sequenced in a study of identical twins. TCRdb fed the 5' RACE reads into MiXCR, producing one record per CDR3 protein. The table has 400,000 to 600,000 distinct CDR3 sequences, more than 20% seen once. These sequences were also reported in another study, on yellow fever vaccine responses in identical twins.

Sequenced material: CD4+ T cells sorted from blood. The receptors were gathered from a woman under 30 in good health.

The V gene is TRBV12-3 or TRBV12-4, the J gene TRBJ2-5; TRBD2 aligns across 11 bases. V shed 4 bases and J 4 bases; nucleotides not matched to a gene: 5. This CDR3 has 15 amino acids. The CDR3 sequence: CASSYSGRAGETQYF. DNA for the CDR3: TGTGCCAGCAGTTATAGCGGGAGGGCGGGAGAGACCCAGTACTTC.

The chain couples TRBV7-9 to TRBJ2-1; D call uncertain. Germline assignment: CDR1 SEHNR and CDR2 FQNEAQ (reference sequence). V gave up 2 bases and J gave up 7 bases, with 9 bases separating them. The CDR3 sequence is 13 residues long. In DNA form, the CDR3 reads TGTGCCAGCAGCTTACGGGTGGTAAATGAGCAGTTCTTC. This encodes CASSLRVVNEQFF.

This clonotype showed up just a few times. In DNA, the CDR3 is TGTGCCATCAGTGAGAGGGGGGATACGCAGTATTTT. Amino acids: CAISERGDTQYF. This chain links TRBV10-3 with TRBJ2-3, with D perhaps TRBD1 (6 bases). In germline, CDR1 is ENHRY, CDR2 SYGVKD. This CDR3 contains 12 residues. Trimming removed 2 bases at V and 6 bases at J, with 6 bases between.

This clonotype was recorded only once. The V and J genes are TRBV9 and TRBJ2-5; 8 bases agree with TRBD1. This CDR3 is 15 amino acids long. Germline V CDR1 and CDR2: SGDLS, YYNGEE. V lost 5 bases to trimming and J lost 5 bases; unmatched junction nucleotides: 11. This chain's CDR3 is CASSEQGGLGETQYF. CDR3 sequence (DNA): TGTGCCAGCAGTGAACAGGGGGGATTAGGGGAGACCCAGTACTTC.

This clonotype has only a few counts. The gene calls are TRBV11-3 and TRBJ2-3; D might be TRBD1 or TRBD2, each matching 5 bases. This CDR3 has 14 amino acids. The V end lost 6 bases, the J end lost 2 bases, and 12 bases lay between the germline ends. Germline CDR1 SGHNT, CDR2 YENEEA. CDR3 sequence (DNA): TGTGCCAGCAGAGTTGGGGGTGACACAGATACGCAGTATTTT. It encodes CASRVGGDTDTQYF.

This clonotype was found a few times. The chain links TRBV3-1 to TRBJ2-5; the D is unclear. The V end lost 3 bases, the J end lost 0 bases, and 11 bases lay between the germline ends. Per the germline V gene, CDR1 is LGHDT and CDR2 is YNNKEL (reference sequence). The CDR3 loop spans 15 amino acids. The CDR3 loop is CASSQGIGYQETQYF. The DNA of the CDR3 is TGTGCCAGCAGCCAGGGGATCGGGTACCAAGAGACCCAGTACTTC.

This clonotype was detected a few times. The chain has TRBV9 and TRBJ1-2; tentatively, D is TRBD1 (5 bases). The CDR3 has 13 residues. CDR1 and CDR2 from the germline V gene are SGDLS and YYNGEE. V was clipped by 5 bases and J by 6 bases, with 14 bases between them. The CDR3 region has the DNA TGTGCCAGCAGTCTGGGGGTGCTCAATGGCTACACCTTC. Its protein product is CASSLGVLNGYTF.

This rearrangement joins TRBV20-1 to TRBJ2-3; D gene uncertain. The CDR3 is made up of 13 amino acids. The germline V gene encodes CDR1 DFQATT and CDR2 SNEGSKA (reference sequence). The V end was cut by 2 bases, the J end by 4 bases, with 10 bases between. As DNA, the CDR3 is TGCAGTGCTAGAAATCCTGGGCCAGATACGCAGTATTTT. As protein: CSARNPGPDTQYF.

The genes are TRBV27 and TRBJ2-1; 11 positions agree with TRBD1. With 6 bases clipped from V and 9 bases from J, the junction kept 4 bases outside the gene matches. Looked up from germline, CDR1 is MNHEY and CDR2 is SMNVEV (reference sequence). The CDR3 spans 13 residues. The CDR3 bases are TGTGCCAGCAGAGGGACAGGGGGGGGTGAGCAGTTCTTC. It codes for CASRGTGGGEQFF.